The source of this TCR beta chain is a study of radiation and T cells in renal cell carcinoma. TCRdb's copy holds only in-frame clones and misses some; the assay was immunoSEQ multiplex PCR. The data show about 150,000 clones, with 88% seen just once and roughly 4.1% held by the top ten. Time point specified: baseline pretreatment blood. Treatment of the sample: 15 Gy SBRT to primary tumor, nephrectomy 4 weeks later. Serial blood draws occurred at baseline and 2 and 4 weeks post-SBRT. J was trimmed by 0 bases and V by 3 bases; bases with no gene match: 3. The CDR3 totals 15 residues. The germline gives CDR1 SGHTA, CDR2 FQGNSA. Broader study findings: Without pretreatment biopsies, baseline tumor clonotype presence was undetermined. In blood, top tumor clones expanded by 2 weeks, shrinking by 4.

As concerns this clone: What it binds is not known.

The source was blood, collected from a patient whose treatment included radiotherapy and nephrectomy. This chain links TRBV7-2 with TRBJ1-1, with 8 bases that match TRBD1. This clonotype was sampled from a woman in her 70s with renal cell carcinoma. CDR3 sequence reads: CASSLTGEVNTEAFF. CDR3 coding DNA: TGTGCCAGCAGCTTGACAGGGGAGGTGAACACTGAAGCTTTCTTT.